Listed below are T cell receptor beta chains from one sample, sequenced in a study of T cells after yellow fever vaccination. TCRdb re-called the 5' RACE reads through MiXCR, storing one row per CDR3 protein. The repertoire holds under 550,000 distinct CDR3 sequences, with roughly 22% as singletons. The sample here was PBMCs, taken about 21 days after the first yellow fever vaccination. The receptor source for this set is a man aged 18 to 30 who received the YFV17D yellow fever vaccine. Both conserved end residues are part of each CDR3. The order of the fields is V gene, J gene, clone size, D gene, CDR3 protein, CDR3 DNA. The D gene is left open where the match is weak. Clone size appears in some rows only: once, few, many, or a class for an expanded clone.

TRBV12-3/TRBV12-4,TRBJ2-7,few,NA,CASSLLVGYEQYF,TGTGCCAGCAGTTTATTGGTGGGCTACGAGCAGTACTTC
TRBV5-4,TRBJ2-3,NA,NA,CAIGPDYTDTQYF,TGTGCCATCGGCCCTGACTACACAGATACGCAGTATTTT
TRBV11-2,TRBJ2-7,few,NA,CASRGERDHYEQYF,TGTGCCAGCAGGGGGGAGAGGGACCACTACGAGCAGTACTTC
TRBV12-3/TRBV12-4,TRBJ1-2,NA,NA,CASSPSILDGYTF,TGTGCCAGCAGCCCTAGTATTCTAGATGGCTACACCTTC
TRBV9,TRBJ2-6,NA,NA,CASSLTASPFSGANVLTF,TGTGCCAGCAGCTTAACAGCGAGCCCTTTCTCTGGGGCCAACGTCCTGACTTTC
TRBV4-1,TRBJ2-5,NA,NA,CASSQDEGETQYF,TGCGCCAGCAGCCAAGATGAGGGAGAGACCCAGTACTTC
TRBV5-1,TRBJ2-2,few,NA,CASSWIEGPGELFF,TGCGCCAGCAGCTGGATTGAAGGTCCCGGGGAGCTGTTTTTT
TRBV12-3/TRBV12-4,TRBJ2-3,NA,TRBD1,CASSGQGAVRDTQYF,TGTGCCAGCAGTGGACAGGGGGCGGTTAGAGATACGCAGTATTTT
TRBV7-9,TRBJ2-7,few,TRBD1,CASSLGGQGDYEQYF,TGTGCCAGCAGCTTAGGAGGACAGGGAGACTACGAGCAGTACTTC
TRBV5-5,TRBJ2-1,few,NA,CASTDQRFSGYNEQFF,TGTGCCAGCACCGACCAGCGCTTCTCGGGTTACAATGAGCAGTTCTTC
TRBV7-2,TRBJ1-6,NA,NA,CASSQRFTPLHF,TGTGCCAGCAGCCAACGGTTTACACCCCTCCACTTT
TRBV5-4,TRBJ2-3,NA,NA,CASSLQVGGADTQYF,TGTGCCAGCAGCTTGCAGGTCGGGGGAGCAGATACGCAGTATTTT
TRBV20-1,TRBJ1-1,few,TRBD1,CSARDPGGDTEAFF,TGCAGTGCTAGAGACCCAGGGGGGGACACTGAAGCTTTCTTT
TRBV15,TRBJ1-5,few,NA,CATSRGPPNQPQHF,TGTGCCACCAGCAGAGGGCCTCCCAATCAGCCCCAGCATTTT
TRBV7-9,TRBJ1-6,few,NA,CASSWDYNSPLHF,TGTGCCAGCAGCTGGGACTATAATTCACCCCTCCACTTT
TRBV27,TRBJ1-1,NA,NA,CASSFSQGNTEAFF,TGTGCCAGCAGTTTTTCCCAGGGGAACACTGAAGCTTTCTTT
TRBV9,TRBJ1-2,NA,NA,CASSVGDLGYTF,TGTGCCAGCAGCGTAGGGGATTTGGGCTACACCTTC
TRBV7-2,TRBJ2-1,NA,NA,CASSSGLPPVF,TGTGCCAGCAGCAGCGGCTTACCCCCCGTCTTC
TRBV7-8,TRBJ2-2,NA,TRBD1,CASSLATGSYTGELFF,TGTGCCAGCAGCTTAGCGACAGGGTCATACACCGGGGAGCTGTTTTTT
TRBV7-2,TRBJ2-3,many,NA,CASSFLRDTQYF,TGTGCCAGCAGCTTCCTAAGAGATACGCAGTATTTT
TRBV6-1,TRBJ2-1,NA,NA,CASTIWSIYNEQFF,TGTGCCAGCACCATCTGGAGCATTTACAATGAGCAGTTCTTC
TRBV20-1,TRBJ2-5,many,NA,CSAREVEETQYF,TGCAGTGCTAGAGAGGTTGAAGAGACCCAGTACTTC
TRBV12-3/TRBV12-4,TRBJ1-2,few,NA,CASSLAWASSSSYGYTF,TGTGCCAGCAGTTTAGCCTGGGCCTCGTCATCCAGCTATGGCTACACCTTC
TRBV11-1,TRBJ2-5,many,NA,CASSPFVGNPQETQYF,TGTGCCAGCAGCCCCTTCGTGGGGAACCCACAAGAGACCCAGTACTTC
TRBV27,TRBJ1-1,NA,NA,CASSLGVLGIGTEAFF,TGTGCCAGCAGTCTGGGCGTGTTGGGGATTGGCACTGAAGCTTTCTTT
TRBV4-1,TRBJ2-7,few,NA,CASSQDPRLGEQYF,TGCGCCAGCAGCCAAGATCCTAGGTTGGGAGAGCAGTACTTC
TRBV9,TRBJ1-1,NA,NA,CASSVEGAGHTEAFF,TGTGCCAGCAGCGTAGAGGGAGCAGGACACACTGAAGCTTTCTTT
TRBV6-1,TRBJ1-2,NA,NA,CASSGVGGGGYTF,TGTGCCAGCTCCGGCGTGGGGGGCGGCGGCTACACCTTC
TRBV5-1,TRBJ1-6,few,NA,CASSLGTDGPLHF,TGCGCCAGCAGCTTGGGGACCGACGGGCCCCTCCACTTT
TRBV27,TRBJ2-3,few,NA,CASSLSIGTDTQYF,TGTGCCAGCAGTTTATCGATCGGCACAGATACGCAGTATTTT
TRBV12-3/TRBV12-4,TRBJ1-5,NA,TRBD1,CASSYRDRNQPQHF,TGTGCCAGCAGTTACCGGGACAGAAATCAGCCCCAGCATTTT
TRBV12-3/TRBV12-4,TRBJ2-1,NA,NA,CASRNGIYNEQFF,TGTGCCAGCAGGAACGGGATCTACAATGAGCAGTTCTTC
TRBV6-5,TRBJ2-1,few,NA,CASSYGVRGFSYNEQFF,TGTGCCAGCAGTTACGGAGTAAGGGGGTTCTCCTACAATGAGCAGTTCTTC
TRBV29-1,TRBJ1-4,few,NA,CSVELAGAGEKLFF,TGCAGCGTTGAACTAGCAGGGGCTGGTGAAAAACTGTTTTTT
TRBV4-3,TRBJ2-1,few,NA,CASSQGSGPFNEQFF,TGCGCCAGCAGCCAAGGATCAGGTCCCTTCAATGAGCAGTTCTTC
TRBV6-1,TRBJ2-1,NA,TRBD2,CASSTGLAGNEQFF,TGTGCCAGCAGTACGGGACTAGCGGGGAATGAGCAGTTCTTC
TRBV7-9,TRBJ2-1,NA,NA,CASNAGRNEQFF,TGTGCCAGCAATGCAGGGAGGAATGAGCAGTTCTTC
TRBV24-1,TRBJ2-1,few,NA,CATSEGGTKKPYNEQFF,TGTGCCACCAGTGAGGGAGGGACAAAAAAACCCTACAATGAGCAGTTCTTC
TRBV9,TRBJ2-1,NA,TRBD2,CASSSTSGDNEQFF,TGTGCCAGCAGCTCCACTAGCGGGGACAATGAGCAGTTCTTC
TRBV7-2,TRBJ2-3,few,NA,CASSLGARSTDTQYF,TGTGCCAGCAGCTTAGGGGCTCGTAGCACAGATACGCAGTATTTT
TRBV12-3/TRBV12-4,TRBJ2-3,once,TRBD2,CAFSLAVLAGLGTDTQYF,TGTGCCTTCAGTTTAGCGGTACTAGCGGGGTTGGGCACAGATACGCAGTATTTT
TRBV7-9,TRBJ2-7,few,NA,CASSSNPSYEQYF,TGTGCCAGCAGCTCCAACCCTTCCTACGAGCAGTACTTC
TRBV12-3/TRBV12-4,TRBJ2-1,NA,NA,CASSPGSALVYNEQFF,TGTGCCAGCAGTCCCGGGTCTGCGTTGGTCTACAATGAGCAGTTCTTC